This record concerns one TCR beta chain sequence. Its cognate antigen is unknown. This specimen belongs to a study of high-grade serous ovarian cancer treatment subgroups. General study findings and limits: Tumors within one patient showed repertoire similarity of roughly 0.11 to 0.8. Only CDR3 was analyzed; CDR1 and CDR2 were not.

Sequencing used immunoSEQ multiplex PCR; TCRdb keeps in-frame clones, though not all of them. The sample carries approximately 30,000 clones, under 90% recorded once. The CDR3 loop spans 16 amino acids. Germline assignment: CDR1 MDHEN and CDR2 SYDVKM. V dropped 5 bases and J dropped 8; count of bases not matched to a gene: 12. The tumor samples were collected prior to definitive surgery or chemotherapy. The sample was tumor tissue. The chain recombines TRBV28 with TRBJ2-1, with 10 bases identical to TRBD1. The receptor's source is a human donor with high-grade serous ovarian cancer. The CDR3 region is CASSIAWTGGRYEQFF. In nucleotides, the CDR3 is TGTGCCAGCAGTATTGCGTGGACAGGGGGTAGGTATGAGCAGTTCTTC. Together with reference TRBV28 and TRBJ2-1, the CDR3 gives the full variable domain: DVKVTQSSRYLVKRTGEKVFLECVQDMDHENMFWYRQDPGLGLRLIYFSYDVKMKEKGDIPEGYSVSREKKERFSLILESASTNQTSMYLCASSIAWTGGRYEQFFGPGTRLTVL.